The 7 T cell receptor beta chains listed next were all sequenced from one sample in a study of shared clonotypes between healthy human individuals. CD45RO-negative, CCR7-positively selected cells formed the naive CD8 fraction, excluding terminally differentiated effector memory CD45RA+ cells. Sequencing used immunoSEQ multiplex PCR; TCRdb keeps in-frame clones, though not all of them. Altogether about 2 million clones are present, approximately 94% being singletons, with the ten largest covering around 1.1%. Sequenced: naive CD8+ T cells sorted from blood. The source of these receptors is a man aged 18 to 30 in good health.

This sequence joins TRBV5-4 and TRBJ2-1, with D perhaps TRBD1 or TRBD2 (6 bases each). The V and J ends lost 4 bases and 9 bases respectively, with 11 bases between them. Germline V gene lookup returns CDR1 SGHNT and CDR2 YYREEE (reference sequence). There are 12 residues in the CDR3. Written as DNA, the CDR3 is TGTGCCAGCAGCCCGGAGGGGGTTGAGCAGTTCTTC. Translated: CASSPEGVEQFF. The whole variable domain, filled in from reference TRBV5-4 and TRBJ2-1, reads ETGVTQSPTHLIKTRGQQVTLRCSSQSGHNTVSWYQQALGQGPQFIFQYYREEENGRGNFPPRFSGLQFPNYSSELNVNALELDDSALYLCASSPEGVEQFFGPGTRLTVL.

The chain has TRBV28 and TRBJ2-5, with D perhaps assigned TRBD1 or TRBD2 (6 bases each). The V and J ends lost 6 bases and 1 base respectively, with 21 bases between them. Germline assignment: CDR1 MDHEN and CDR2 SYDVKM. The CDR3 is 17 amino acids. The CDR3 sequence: CASRLLLGGGTQETQYF. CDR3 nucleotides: TGTGCCAGCAGACTACTACTAGGAGGGGGGACCCAAGAGACCCAGTACTTC.

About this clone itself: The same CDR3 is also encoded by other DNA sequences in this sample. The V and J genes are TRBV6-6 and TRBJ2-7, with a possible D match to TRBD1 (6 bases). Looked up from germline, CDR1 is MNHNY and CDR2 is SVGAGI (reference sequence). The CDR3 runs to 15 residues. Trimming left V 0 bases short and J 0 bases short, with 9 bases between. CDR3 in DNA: TGTGCCAGCAGTTACTCCACAGGGAGCTCCTACGAGCAGTACTTC. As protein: CASSYSTGSSYEQYF.

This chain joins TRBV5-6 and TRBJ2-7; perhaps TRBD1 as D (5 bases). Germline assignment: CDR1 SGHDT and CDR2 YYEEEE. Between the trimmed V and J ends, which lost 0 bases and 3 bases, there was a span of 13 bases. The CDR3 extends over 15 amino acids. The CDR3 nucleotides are TGTGCCAGCAGCTTGGGCCAGGCAGGGTACTACGAGCAGTACTTC. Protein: CASSLGQAGYYEQYF.

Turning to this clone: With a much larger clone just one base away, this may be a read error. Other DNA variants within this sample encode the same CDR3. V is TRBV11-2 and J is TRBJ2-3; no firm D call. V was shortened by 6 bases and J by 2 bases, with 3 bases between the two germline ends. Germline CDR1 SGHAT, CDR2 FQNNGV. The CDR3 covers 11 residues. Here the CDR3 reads CASSFTDTQYF. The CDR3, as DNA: TGTGCCAGCAGTTTCACAGATACGCAGTATTTT.

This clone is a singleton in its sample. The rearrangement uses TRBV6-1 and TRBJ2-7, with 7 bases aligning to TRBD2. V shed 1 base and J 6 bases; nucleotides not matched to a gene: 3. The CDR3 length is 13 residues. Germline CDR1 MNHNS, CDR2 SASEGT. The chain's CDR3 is CASSEGLAVEQYF. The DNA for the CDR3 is TGTGCCAGCAGTGAAGGCCTAGCGGTCGAGCAGTACTTC.

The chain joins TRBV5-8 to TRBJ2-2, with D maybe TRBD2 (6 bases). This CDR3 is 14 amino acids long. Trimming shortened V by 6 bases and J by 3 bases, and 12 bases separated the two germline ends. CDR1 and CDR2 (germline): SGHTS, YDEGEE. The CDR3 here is CASTKEGYTGELFF. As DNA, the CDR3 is TGTGCCAGCACCAAGGAGGGATACACCGGGGAGCTGTTTTTT.